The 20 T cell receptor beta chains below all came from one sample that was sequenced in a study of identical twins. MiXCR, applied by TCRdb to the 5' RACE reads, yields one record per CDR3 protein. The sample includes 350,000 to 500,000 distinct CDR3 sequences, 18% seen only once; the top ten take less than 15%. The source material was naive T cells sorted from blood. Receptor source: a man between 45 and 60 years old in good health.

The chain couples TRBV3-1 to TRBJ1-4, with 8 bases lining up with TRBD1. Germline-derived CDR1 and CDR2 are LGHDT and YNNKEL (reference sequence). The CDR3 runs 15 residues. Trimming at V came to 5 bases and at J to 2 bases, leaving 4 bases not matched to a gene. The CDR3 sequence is CASSKRQGTNEKLFF. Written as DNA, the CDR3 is TGTGCCAGCAGCAAAAGACAGGGGACTAATGAAAAACTGTTTTTT.

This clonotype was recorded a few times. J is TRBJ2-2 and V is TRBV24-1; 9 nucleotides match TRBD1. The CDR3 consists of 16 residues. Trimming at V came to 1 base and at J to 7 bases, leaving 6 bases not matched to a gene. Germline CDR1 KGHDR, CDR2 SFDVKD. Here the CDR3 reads CATSDLRTGDHGELFF. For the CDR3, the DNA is TGTGCCACCAGTGATTTAAGGACAGGGGATCACGGGGAGCTGTTTTTT.

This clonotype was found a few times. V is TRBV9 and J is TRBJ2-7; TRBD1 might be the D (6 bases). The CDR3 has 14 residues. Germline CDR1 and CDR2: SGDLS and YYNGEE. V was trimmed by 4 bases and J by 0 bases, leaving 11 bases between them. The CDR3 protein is CASSTGTTSYEQYF. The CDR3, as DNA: TGTGCCAGCAGCACAGGGACAACCTCCTACGAGCAGTACTTC.

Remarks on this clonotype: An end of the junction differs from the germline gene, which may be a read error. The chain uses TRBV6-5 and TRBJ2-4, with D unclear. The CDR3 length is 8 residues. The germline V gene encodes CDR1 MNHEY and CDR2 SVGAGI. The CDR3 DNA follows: TGTGCCAGCAGAGATAGGGACTTC. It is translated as CASRDRDF.

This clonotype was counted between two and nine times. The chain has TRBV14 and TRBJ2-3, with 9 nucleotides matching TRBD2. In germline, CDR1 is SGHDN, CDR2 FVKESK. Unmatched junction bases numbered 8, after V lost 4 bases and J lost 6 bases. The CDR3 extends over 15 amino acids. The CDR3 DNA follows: TGTGCCAGCAGCCGGGAGACTAGCGGCTCGGATACGCAGTATTTT. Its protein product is CASSRETSGSDTQYF. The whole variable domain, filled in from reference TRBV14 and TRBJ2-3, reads EAGVTQFPSHSVIEKGQTVTLRCDPISGHDNLYWYRRVMGKEIKFLLHFVKESKQDESGMPNNRFLAERTGGTYSTLKVQPAELEDSGVYFCASSRETSGSDTQYFGPGTRLTVL.

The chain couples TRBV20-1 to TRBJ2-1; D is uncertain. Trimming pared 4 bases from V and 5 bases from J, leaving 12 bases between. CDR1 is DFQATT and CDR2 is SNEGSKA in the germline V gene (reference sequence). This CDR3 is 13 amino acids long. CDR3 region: CSAKRWNDNEQFF. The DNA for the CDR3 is TGCAGTGCTAAACGATGGAACGACAATGAGCAGTTCTTC.

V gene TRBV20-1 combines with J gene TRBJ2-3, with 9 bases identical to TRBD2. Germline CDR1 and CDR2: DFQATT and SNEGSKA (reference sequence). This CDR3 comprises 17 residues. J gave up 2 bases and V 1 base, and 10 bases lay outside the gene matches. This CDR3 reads CSARGWILAGLTDTQYF. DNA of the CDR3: TGCAGTGCTAGAGGTTGGATACTAGCGGGCCTCACAGATACGCAGTATTTT.

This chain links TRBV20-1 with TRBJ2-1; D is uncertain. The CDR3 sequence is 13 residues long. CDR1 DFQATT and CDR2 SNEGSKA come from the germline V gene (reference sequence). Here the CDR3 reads CSAPRRTYNEQFF. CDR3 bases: TGCAGCGCCCCTCGGCGGACGTACAATGAGCAGTTCTTC.

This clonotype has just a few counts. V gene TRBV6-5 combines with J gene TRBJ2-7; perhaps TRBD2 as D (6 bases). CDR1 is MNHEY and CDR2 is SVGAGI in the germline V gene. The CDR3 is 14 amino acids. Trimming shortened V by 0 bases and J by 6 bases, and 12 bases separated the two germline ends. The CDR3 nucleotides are TGTGCCAGCAGTTACTCATCCGGGGGAGGCGAGCAGTACTTC. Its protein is CASSYSSGGGEQYF.

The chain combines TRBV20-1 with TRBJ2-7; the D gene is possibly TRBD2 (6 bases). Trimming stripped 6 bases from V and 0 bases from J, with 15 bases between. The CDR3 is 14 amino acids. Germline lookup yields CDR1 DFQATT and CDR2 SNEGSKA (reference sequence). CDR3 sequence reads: CSAWRAGISYEQYF. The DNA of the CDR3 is TGCAGTGCCTGGAGGGCCGGGATCTCCTACGAGCAGTACTTC.

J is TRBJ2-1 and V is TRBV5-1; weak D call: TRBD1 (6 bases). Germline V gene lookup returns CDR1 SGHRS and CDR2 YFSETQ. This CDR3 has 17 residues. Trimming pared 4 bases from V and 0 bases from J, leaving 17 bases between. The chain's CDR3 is CASSLAPTGFSYNEQFF. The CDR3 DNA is TGCGCCAGCAGCCTCGCCCCTACAGGGTTCTCCTACAATGAGCAGTTCTTC.

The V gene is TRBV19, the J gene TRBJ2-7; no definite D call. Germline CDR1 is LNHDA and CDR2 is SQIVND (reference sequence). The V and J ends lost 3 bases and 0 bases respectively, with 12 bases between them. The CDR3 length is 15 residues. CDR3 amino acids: CASSISDASSYEQYF. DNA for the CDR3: TGTGCCAGTAGTATTTCGGACGCTAGCTCCTACGAGCAGTACTTC.

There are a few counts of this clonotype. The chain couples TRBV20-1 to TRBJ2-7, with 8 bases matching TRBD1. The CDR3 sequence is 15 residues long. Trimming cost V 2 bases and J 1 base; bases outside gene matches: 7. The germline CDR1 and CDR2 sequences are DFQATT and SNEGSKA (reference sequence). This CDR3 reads CSARPTTGASYEQYF. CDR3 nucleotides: TGCAGTGCTAGACCCACGACAGGGGCGTCCTACGAGCAGTACTTC.

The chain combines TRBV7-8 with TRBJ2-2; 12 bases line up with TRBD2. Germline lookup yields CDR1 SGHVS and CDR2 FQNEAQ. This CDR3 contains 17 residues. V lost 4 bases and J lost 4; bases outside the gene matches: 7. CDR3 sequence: CASSSSSGGARTGELFF. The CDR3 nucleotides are TGTGCCAGCAGCTCATCTAGCGGGGGGGCGCGCACCGGGGAGCTGTTTTTT.

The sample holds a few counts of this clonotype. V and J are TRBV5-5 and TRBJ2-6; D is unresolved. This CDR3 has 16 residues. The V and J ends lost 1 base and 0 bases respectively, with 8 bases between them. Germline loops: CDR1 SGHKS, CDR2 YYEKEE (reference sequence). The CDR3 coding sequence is TGTGCCAGCAGCTTGTTCCCCTACTCTGGGGCCAACGTCCTGACTTTC. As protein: CASSLFPYSGANVLTF.

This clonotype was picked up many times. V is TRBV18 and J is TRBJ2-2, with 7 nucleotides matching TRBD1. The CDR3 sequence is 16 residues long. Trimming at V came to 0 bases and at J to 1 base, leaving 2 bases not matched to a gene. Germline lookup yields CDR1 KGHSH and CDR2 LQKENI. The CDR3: CASSPPGGLNTGELFF. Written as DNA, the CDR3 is TGTGCCAGCTCACCACCAGGGGGCCTGAACACCGGGGAGCTGTTTTTT.

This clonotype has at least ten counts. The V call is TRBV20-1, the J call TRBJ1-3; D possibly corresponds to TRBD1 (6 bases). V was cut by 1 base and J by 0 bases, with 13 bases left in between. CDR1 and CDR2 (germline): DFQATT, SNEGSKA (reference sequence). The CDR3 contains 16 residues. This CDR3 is CSARVTGMNSGNTIYF. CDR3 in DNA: TGCAGTGCTAGAGTAACAGGGATGAACTCTGGAAACACCATATATTTT.

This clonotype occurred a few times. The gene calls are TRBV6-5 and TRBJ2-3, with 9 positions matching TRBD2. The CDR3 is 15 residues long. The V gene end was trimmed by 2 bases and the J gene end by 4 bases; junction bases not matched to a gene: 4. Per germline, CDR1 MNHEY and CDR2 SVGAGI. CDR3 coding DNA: TGTGCCAGCAGTTACCGCGGGAGGGCCTCAGATACGCAGTATTTT. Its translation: CASSYRGRASDTQYF.

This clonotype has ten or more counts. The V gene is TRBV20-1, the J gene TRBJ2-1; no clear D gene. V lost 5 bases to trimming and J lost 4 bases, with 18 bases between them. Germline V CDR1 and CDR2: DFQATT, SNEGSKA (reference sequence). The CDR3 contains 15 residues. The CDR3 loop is CSAFPEFNMYNEQFF. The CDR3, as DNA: TGCAGTGCTTTCCCAGAATTTAATATGTACAATGAGCAGTTCTTC.

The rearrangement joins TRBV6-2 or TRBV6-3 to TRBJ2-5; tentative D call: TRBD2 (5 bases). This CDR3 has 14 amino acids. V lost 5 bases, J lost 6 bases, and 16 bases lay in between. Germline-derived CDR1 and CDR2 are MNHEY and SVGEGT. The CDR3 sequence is CASSPLGSAKTQYF. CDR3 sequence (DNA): TGTGCCAGCAGTCCCCTCGGTAGCGCTAAGACCCAGTACTTC.